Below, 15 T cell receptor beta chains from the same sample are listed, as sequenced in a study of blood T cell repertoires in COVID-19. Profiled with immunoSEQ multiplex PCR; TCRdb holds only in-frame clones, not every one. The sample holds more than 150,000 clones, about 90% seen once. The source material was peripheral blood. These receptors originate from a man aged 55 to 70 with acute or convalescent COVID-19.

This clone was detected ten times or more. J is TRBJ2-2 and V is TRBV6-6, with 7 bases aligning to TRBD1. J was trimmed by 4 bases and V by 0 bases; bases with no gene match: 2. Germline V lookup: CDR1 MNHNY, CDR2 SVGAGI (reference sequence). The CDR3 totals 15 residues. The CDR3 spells CASSYSRDSTGELFF. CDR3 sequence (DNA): TGTGCCAGCAGTTACTCCCGGGACAGCACCGGGGAGCTGTTTTTT.

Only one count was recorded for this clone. CDR3 DNA sequence: TGTGCCAGCAGCTTTTCTATTGGGACTAGCGGGGGCTCCTACGAGCAGTACTTC. It codes for CASSFSIGTSGGSYEQYF. The chain employs TRBV7-2 and TRBJ2-7; 14 bases map to TRBD2. The ends lost 3 bases at V and 0 bases at J; junction bases unmatched: 7. CDR1 SGHTA and CDR2 FQGNSA come from the germline V gene. The CDR3 is made up of 18 amino acids.

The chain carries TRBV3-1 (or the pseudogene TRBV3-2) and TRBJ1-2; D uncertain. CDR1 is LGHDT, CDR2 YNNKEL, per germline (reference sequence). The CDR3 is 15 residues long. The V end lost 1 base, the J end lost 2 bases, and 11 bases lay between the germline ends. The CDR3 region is CASSQGQVGNYGYTF. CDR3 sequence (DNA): TGTGCCAGCAGCCAAGGGCAGGTCGGCAACTATGGCTACACCTTC.

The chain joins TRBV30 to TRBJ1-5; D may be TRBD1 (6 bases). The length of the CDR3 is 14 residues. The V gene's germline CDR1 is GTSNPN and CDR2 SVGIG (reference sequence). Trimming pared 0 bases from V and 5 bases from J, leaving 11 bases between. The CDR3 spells CAWSVGRGHQPQHF. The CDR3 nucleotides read TGTGCCTGGAGTGTTGGCAGGGGTCATCAGCCCCAGCATTTT.

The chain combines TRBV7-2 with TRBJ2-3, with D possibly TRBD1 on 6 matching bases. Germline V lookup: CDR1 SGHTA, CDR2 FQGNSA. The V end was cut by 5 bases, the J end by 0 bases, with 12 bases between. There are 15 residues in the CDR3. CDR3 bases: TGTGCCAGCAGCCCCCCCAGGGGTAGCACAGATACGCAGTATTTT. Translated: CASSPPRGSTDTQYF.

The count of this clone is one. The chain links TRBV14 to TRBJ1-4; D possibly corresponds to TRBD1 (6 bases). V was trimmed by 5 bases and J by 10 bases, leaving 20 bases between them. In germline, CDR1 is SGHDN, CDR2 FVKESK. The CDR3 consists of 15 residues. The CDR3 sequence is CASSTQGSITGKLFF. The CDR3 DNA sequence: TGTGCCAGCAGCACACAGGGATCTATCACGGGAAAACTGTTTTTT. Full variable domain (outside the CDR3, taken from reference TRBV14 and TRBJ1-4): EAGVTQFPSHSVIEKGQTVTLRCDPISGHDNLYWYRRVMGKEIKFLLHFVKESKQDESGMPNNRFLAERTGGTYSTLKVQPAELEDSGVYFCASSTQGSITGKLFFGSGTQLSVL.

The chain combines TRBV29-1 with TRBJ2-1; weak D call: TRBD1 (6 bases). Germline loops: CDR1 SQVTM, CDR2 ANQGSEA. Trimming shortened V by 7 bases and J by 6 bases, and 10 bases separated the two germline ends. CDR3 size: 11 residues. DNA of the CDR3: TGCAGCGGCGGACAGCGCAATGAGCAGTTCTTC. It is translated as CSGGQRNEQFF.

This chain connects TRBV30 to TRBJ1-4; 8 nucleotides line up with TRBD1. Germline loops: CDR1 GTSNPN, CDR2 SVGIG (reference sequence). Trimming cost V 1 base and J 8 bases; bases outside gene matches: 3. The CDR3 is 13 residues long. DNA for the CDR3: TGTGCCTGGAGTGGGACAGGGATCGAAAAACTGTTTTTT. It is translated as CAWSGTGIEKLFF.

The CDR3 DNA reads TGTGCCAGCAGTGAGTCCCTGTTAGCTAACTATGGCTACACCTTC. The encoded protein is CASSESLLANYGYTF. V and J are TRBV2 and TRBJ1-2; D gene uncertain. Germline V CDR1 and CDR2: SNHLY, FYNNEI. V lost 3 bases to trimming and J lost 0 bases, with 11 bases between them. The CDR3 sequence is 15 residues long.

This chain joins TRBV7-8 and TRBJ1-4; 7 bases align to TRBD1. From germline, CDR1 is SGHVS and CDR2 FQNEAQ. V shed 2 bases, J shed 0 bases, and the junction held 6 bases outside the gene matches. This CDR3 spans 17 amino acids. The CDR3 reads CASSLLWGQPTNEKLFF. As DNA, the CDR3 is TGTGCCAGCAGCTTATTGTGGGGACAGCCAACTAATGAAAAACTGTTTTTT.

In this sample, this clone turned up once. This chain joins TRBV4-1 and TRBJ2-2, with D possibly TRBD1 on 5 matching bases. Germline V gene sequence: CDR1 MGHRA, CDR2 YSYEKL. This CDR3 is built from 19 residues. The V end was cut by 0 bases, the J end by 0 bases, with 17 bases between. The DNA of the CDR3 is TGCGCCAGCAGCCAAGATGGCAGGGAAAGGCTCTCGAACACCGGGGAGCTGTTTTTT. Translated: CASSQDGRERLSNTGELFF.

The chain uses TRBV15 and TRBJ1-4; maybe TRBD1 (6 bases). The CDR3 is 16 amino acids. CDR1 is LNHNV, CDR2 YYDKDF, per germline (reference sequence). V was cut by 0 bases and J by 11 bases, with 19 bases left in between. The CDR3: CATSRDPRQVGGKLFF. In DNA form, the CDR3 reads TGTGCCACCAGCAGAGATCCCAGACAGGTCGGTGGTAAACTGTTTTTT.

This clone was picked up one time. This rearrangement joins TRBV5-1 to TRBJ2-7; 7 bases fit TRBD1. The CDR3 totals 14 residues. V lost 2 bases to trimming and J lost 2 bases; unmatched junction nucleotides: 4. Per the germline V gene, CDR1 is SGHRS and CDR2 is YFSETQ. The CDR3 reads CASSLGDSTYEQYF. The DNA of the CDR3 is TGCGCCAGCAGCTTAGGGGACAGTACCTACGAGCAGTACTTC.

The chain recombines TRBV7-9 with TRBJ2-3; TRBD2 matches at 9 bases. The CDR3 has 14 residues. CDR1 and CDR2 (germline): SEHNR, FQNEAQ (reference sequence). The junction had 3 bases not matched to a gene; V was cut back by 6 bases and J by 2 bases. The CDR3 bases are TGTGCCAGCAGGCGGACTAGCGCCACAGATACGCAGTATTTT. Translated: CASRRTSATDTQYF.

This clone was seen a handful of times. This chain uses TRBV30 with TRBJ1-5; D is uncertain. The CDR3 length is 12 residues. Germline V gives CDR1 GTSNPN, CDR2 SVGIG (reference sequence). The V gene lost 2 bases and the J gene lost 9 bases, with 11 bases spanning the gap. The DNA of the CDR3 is TGTGCCTGGAGTTCGAACTTAAGGCCCCAGCATTTT. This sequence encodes CAWSSNLRPQHF. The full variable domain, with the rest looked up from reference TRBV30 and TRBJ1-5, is SQTIHQWPATLVQPVGSPLSLECTVEGTSNPNLYWYRQAAGRGLQLLFYSVGIGQISSEVPQNLSASRPQDRQFILSSKKLLLSDSGFYLCAWSSNLRPQHFGDGTRLSIL.